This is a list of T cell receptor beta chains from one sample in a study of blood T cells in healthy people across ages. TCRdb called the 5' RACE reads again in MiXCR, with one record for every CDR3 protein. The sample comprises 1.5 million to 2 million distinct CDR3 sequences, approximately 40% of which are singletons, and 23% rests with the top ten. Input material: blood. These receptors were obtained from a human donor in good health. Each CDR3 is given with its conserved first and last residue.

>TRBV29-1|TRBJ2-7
CSVELGPATYEQYF
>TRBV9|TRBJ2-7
CASSISSGGAYEQYF
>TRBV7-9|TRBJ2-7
CASSYTGTGVSYEQYF
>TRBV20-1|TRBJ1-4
CSAREGTGEKLFF
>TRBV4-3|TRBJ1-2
CASSQGLQGFGYGYTF
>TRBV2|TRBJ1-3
CASSRDSGNTVYF
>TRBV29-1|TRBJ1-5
CSARQGRYQPQHF
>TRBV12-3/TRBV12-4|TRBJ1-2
CASSPQGPGYGYTF
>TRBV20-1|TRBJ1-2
CSASAGHDYGYTF
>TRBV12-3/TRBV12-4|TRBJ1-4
CAISEGFEEKLFF
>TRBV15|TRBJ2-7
CATSRKGAAYEQYF
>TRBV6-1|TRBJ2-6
CASSEALPGGANVLTF
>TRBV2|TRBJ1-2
CASIGQSWHGYTF
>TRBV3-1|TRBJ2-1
CASSPQGRYYNEQFF
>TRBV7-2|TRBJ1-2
CASSPREGYYGYTF
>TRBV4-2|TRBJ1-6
CASSQGQTASPLHF
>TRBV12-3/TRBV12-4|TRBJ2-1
CASSLGLLGQQFF
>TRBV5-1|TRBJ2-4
CASSLGTTGLEQYF
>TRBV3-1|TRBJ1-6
CASNQDRGNSPLHF
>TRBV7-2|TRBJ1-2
CASSWREVYGYTF
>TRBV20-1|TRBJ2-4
CSVGTWGNIQYF
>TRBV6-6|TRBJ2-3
CASSHQEVDTQYF
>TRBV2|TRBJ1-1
CASIIVRGTEAFF
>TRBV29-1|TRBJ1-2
CSVGRTGGDGYTF
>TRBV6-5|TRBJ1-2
CASSYSERYGYTF
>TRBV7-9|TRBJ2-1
CASSYRRASYNEQFF
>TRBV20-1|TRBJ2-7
CSARGGGRDGSYEQYF
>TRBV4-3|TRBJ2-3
CASSQGWDRVTDTQYF
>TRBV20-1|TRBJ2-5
CSGGGAQETQYF
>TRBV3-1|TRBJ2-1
CASSSWSINEQFF
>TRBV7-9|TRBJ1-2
CASGGTGDGYTF
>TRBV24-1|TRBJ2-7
CATSGKNRDEQYF
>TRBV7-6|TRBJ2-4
CASSQDKNIQYF
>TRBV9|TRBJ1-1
CASSVDPDGEEAFF
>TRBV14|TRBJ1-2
CASSQTGVAYGYTF
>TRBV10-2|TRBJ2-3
CASSEPSGVTDTQYF
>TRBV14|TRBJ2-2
CASSQDVGYTGELFF
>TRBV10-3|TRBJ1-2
CAILDQSNYGYTF
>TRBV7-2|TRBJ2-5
CASSFQGGQGVLETQYF
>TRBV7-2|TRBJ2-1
CASSSHPGLDNEQFF
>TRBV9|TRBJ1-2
CASSVGTSYGYTF
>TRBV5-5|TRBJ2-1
CASSLEGQISYNEQFF
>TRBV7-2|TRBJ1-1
CASSLGAVLTEAFF
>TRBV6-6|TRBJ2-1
CASSYEGAAYNEQFF
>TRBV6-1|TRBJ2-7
CASSDPTGGRYEQYF
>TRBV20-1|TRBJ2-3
CSARKRGGSDTQYF
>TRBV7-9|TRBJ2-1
CASSPSGGTTYNEQFF
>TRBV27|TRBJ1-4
CASSPRQGLGKLFF
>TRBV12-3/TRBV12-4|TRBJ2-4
CASTWGTRGDIQYF
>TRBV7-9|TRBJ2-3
CASSSRTSGDPDTQYF
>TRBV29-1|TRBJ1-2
CSVERPDREDGYTF
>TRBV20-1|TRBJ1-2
CSVGERQNYGYTF
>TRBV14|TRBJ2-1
CASSQLQGRSYNEQFF
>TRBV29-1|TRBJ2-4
CSVGSSGGYYNEQYF
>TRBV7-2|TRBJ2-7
CASSLALAGGPRTYEQYF